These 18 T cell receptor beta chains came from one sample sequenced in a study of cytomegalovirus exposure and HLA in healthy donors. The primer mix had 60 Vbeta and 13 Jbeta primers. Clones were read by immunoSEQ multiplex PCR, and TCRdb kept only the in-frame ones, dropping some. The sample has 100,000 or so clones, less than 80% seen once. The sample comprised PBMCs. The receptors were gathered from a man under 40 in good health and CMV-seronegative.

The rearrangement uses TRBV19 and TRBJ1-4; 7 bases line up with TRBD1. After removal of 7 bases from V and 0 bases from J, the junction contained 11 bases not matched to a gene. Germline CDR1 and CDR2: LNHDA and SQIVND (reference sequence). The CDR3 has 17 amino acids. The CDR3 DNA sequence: TGTGCCAGTACCGCCTACAGGGGCACTGCAACTAATGAAAAACTGTTTTTT. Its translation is CASTAYRGTATNEKLFF.

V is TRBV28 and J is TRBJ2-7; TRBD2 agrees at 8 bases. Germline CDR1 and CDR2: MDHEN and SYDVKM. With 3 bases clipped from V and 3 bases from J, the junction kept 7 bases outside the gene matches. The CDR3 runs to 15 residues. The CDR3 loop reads CASSFDGTSLYEQYF. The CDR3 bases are TGTGCCAGCAGTTTCGACGGGACTAGTCTCTACGAGCAGTACTTC.

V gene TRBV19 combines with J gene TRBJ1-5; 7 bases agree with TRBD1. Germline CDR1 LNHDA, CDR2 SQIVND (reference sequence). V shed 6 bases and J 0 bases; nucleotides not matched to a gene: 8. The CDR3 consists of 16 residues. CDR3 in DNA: TGTGCCAGTAGCACCTCAGGGGGAACTAGCAATCAGCCCCAGCATTTT. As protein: CASSTSGGTSNQPQHF.

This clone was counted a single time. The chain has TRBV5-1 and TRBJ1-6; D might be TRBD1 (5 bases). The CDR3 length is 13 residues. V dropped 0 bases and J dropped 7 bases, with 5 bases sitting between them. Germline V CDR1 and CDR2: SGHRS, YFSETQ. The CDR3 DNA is TGCGCCAGCAGCTTGGACAGGAATTCACCCCTCCACTTT. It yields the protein CASSLDRNSPLHF.

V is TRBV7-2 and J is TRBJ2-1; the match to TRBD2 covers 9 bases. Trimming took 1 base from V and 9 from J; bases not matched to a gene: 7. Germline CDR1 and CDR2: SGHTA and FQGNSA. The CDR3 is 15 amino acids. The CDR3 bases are TGTGCCAGCAGCTTAGGGGGCGGGAGGGCGTCTGAGCAGTTCTTC. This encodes CASSLGGGRASEQFF.

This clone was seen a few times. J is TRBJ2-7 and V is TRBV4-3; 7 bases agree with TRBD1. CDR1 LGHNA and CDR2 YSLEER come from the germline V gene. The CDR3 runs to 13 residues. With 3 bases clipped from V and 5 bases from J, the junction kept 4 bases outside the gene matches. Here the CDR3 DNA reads TGCGCCAGCAGCCAGACAGGGCTGGACGAGCAGTACTTC. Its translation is CASSQTGLDEQYF.

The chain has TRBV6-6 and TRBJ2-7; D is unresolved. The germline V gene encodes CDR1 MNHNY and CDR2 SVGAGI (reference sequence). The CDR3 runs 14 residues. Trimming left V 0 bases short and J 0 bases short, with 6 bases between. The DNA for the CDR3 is TGTGCCAGCAGTTACTCGGCTCTCTCCTACGAGCAGTACTTC. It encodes CASSYSALSYEQYF.

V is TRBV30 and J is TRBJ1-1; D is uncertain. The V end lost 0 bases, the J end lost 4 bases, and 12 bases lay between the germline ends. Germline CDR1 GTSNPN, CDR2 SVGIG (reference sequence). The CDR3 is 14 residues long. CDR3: CAWSVDTVGTEAFF. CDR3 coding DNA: TGTGCCTGGAGTGTTGATACGGTCGGCACTGAAGCTTTCTTT.

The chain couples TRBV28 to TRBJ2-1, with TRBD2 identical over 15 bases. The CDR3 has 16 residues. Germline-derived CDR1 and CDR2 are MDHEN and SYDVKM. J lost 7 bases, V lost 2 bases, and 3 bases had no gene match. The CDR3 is CASSLLGLAGGNEQFF. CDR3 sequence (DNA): TGTGCCAGCAGTTTACTCGGACTAGCGGGAGGGAATGAGCAGTTCTTC.

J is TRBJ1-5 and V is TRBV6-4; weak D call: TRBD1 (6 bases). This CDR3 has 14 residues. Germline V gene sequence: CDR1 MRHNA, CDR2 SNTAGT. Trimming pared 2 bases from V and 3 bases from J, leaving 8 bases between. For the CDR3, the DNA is TGTGCCAGCAGTGACGGGGGCTTCAATCAGCCCCAGCATTTT. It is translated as CASSDGGFNQPQHF.

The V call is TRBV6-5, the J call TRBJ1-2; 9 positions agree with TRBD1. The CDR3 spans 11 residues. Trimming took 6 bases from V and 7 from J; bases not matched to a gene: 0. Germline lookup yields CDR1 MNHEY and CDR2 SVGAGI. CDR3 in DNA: TGTGCCAGCAGGACAGGGGGTGGCTACACCTTC. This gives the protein CASRTGGGYTF.

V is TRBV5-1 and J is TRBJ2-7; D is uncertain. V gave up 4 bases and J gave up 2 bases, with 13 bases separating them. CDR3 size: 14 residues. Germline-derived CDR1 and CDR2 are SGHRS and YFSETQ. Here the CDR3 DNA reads TGCGCCAGCAGCCCTGGTGGTAGTACCTACGAGCAGTACTTC. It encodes CASSPGGSTYEQYF.

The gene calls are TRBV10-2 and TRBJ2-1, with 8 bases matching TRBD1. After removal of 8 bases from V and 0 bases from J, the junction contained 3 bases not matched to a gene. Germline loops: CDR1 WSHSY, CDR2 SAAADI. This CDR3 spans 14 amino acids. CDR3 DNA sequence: TGCGCCAGCTCAACAGGGGGCTCCTACAATGAGCAGTTCTTC. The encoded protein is CASSTGGSYNEQFF.

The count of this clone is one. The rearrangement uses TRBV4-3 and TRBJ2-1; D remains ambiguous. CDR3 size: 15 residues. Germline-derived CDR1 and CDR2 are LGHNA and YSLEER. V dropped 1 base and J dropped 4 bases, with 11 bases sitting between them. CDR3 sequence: CASSQVLPGYNEQFF. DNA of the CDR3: TGCGCCAGCAGCCAAGTACTACCCGGATACAATGAGCAGTTCTTC.

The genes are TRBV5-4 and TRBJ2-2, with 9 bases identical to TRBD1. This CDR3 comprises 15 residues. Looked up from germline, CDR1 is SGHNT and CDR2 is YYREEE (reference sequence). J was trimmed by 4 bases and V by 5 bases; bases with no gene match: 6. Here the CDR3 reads CASRRDRESTGELFF. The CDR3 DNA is TGTGCCAGCAGAAGGGACAGGGAAAGCACCGGGGAGCTGTTTTTT.

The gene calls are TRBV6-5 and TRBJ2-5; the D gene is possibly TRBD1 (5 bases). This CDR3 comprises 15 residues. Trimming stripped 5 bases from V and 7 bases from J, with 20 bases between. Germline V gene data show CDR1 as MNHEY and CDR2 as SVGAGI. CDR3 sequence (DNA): TGTGCCAGCAGTCCCCGTCAACAGCTAAGGGGGACCCAGTACTTC. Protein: CASSPRQQLRGTQYF.

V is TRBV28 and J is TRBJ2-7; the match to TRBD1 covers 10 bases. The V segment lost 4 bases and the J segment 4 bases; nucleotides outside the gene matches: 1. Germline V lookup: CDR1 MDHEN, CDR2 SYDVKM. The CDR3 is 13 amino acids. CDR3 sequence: CASSSGQGYEQYF. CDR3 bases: TGTGCCAGCAGTTCGGGACAGGGGTACGAGCAGTACTTC.

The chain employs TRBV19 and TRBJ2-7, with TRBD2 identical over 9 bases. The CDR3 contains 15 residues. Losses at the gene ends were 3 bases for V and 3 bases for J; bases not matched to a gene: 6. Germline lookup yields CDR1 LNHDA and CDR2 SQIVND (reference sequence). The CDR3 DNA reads TGTGCCAGTAGTATTGCTAGCGGGGCTTTCTACGAGCAGTACTTC. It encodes CASSIASGAFYEQYF. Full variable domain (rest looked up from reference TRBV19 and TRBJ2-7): DGGITQSPKYLFRKEGQNVTLSCEQNLNHDAMYWYRQDPGQGLRLIYYSQIVNDFQKGDIAEGYSVSREKKESFPLTVTSAQKNPTAFYLCASSIASGAFYEQYFGPGTRLTVT.